A single sample gave rise to the 32 T cell receptor beta chains below, sequenced in a study of cytomegalovirus exposure and HLA in healthy donors. Both 60 Vbeta primers and 13 Jbeta primers went into the PCR. Profiling relied on immunoSEQ multiplex PCR, and the TCRdb table lists in-frame clones only, not all of them. The repertoire table contains approximately 54,000 clones. The sequenced material came from PBMCs. The receptors here all came from a woman aged 40 to 49 in good health and CMV-seronegative.

The chain carries TRBV30 and TRBJ1-4; D not certain. The CDR3 has 13 residues. With 4 bases removed from V and 8 bases from J, the gap between germline ends came to 14 bases. Germline lookup yields CDR1 GTSNPN and CDR2 SVGIG (reference sequence). CDR3 residues: CAWTPRLGEKLFF. CDR3 nucleotides: TGTGCCTGGACCCCTAGGCTCGGGGAAAAACTGTTTTTT. Supplemented by reference TRBV30 and TRBJ1-4, the full variable domain reads SQTIHQWPATLVQPVGSPLSLECTVEGTSNPNLYWYRQAAGRGLQLLFYSVGIGQISSEVPQNLSASRPQDRQFILSSKKLLLSDSGFYLCAWTPRLGEKLFFGSGTQLSVL.

The rearrangement links TRBV7-2 to TRBJ2-5, with 12 bases aligning to TRBD2. This CDR3 has 16 residues. Germline trimming cut 1 base from V and 5 bases from J; bases unmatched to any gene: 5. The V gene's germline CDR1 is SGHTA and CDR2 FQGNSA. CDR3 residues: CASSLELAGGTETQYF. As DNA, the CDR3 is TGTGCCAGCAGCTTAGAACTAGCGGGAGGTACGGAGACCCAGTACTTC.

The chain has TRBV6-1 and TRBJ1-6, with D maybe TRBD1 (6 bases). V was pared by 0 bases and J by 7 bases, with 16 bases between. Germline CDR1 reads MNHNS; CDR2 reads SASEGT. The CDR3 extends over 17 amino acids. DNA of the CDR3: TGTGCCAGCAGTGAAGCGCGCCGGGGGGCTTGGAATTCACCCCTCCACTTT. Its protein is CASSEARRGAWNSPLHF.

The chain recombines TRBV2 with TRBJ1-6; D is perhaps TRBD1 (6 bases). V was shortened by 2 bases and J by 8 bases, with 16 bases between the two germline ends. CDR1 is SNHLY, CDR2 FYNNEI, per germline. This CDR3 region has 16 residues. The CDR3 coding sequence is TGTGCCAGCAGTGAACCAGGGGCCGAGCTATATTCACCCCTCCACTTT. It encodes CASSEPGAELYSPLHF.

CDR3 region: CASSLGLGDTDTQYF. The CDR3 DNA follows: TGTGCCAGCAGCCTCGGCCTAGGGGACACAGATACGCAGTATTTT. The rearrangement joins TRBV9 to TRBJ2-3, with D possibly TRBD1 on 5 matching bases. The CDR3 consists of 15 residues. With 4 bases removed from V and 2 bases from J, the gap between germline ends came to 14 bases. Germline V lookup: CDR1 SGDLS, CDR2 YYNGEE. Filled out from reference TRBV9 and TRBJ2-3, the complete variable domain reads DSGVTQTPKHLITATGQRVTLRCSPRSGDLSVYWYQQSLDQGLQFLIQYYNGEERAKGNILERFSAQQFPDLHSELNLSSLELGDSALYFCASSLGLGDTDTQYFGPGTRLTVL.

V is TRBV18 and J is TRBJ2-7; 9 bases line up with TRBD1. The CDR3 extends over 14 amino acids. Germline CDR1 reads KGHSH; CDR2 reads LQKENI. V lost 2 bases and J lost 6; bases outside the gene matches: 5. The CDR3: CASSPNRGRAEQYF. The CDR3 coding sequence is TGTGCCAGCTCACCAAACAGGGGGCGCGCCGAGCAGTACTTC. Using reference TRBV18 and TRBJ2-7 for the parts outside the CDR3, the full variable domain is NAGVMQNPRHLVRRRGQEARLRCSPMKGHSHVYWYRQLPEEGLKFMVYLQKENIIDESGMPKERFSAEFPKEGPSILRIQQVVRGDSAAYFCASSPNRGRAEQYFGPGTRLTVT.

The CDR3 spells CASSSWRGGGGDTQYF. DNA of the CDR3: TGTGCCAGCAGCTCCTGGCGGGGGGGCGGTGGAGATACGCAGTATTTT. The V and J genes are TRBV5-4 and TRBJ2-3; 9 bases line up with TRBD2. This CDR3 is 16 amino acids long. V dropped 3 bases and J dropped 5; count of bases not matched to a gene: 10. CDR1 SGHNT and CDR2 YYREEE come from the germline V gene (reference sequence).

This chain connects TRBV6-6 to TRBJ2-1; TRBD2 agrees at 8 bases. CDR1 and CDR2 from the germline V gene are MNHNY and SVGAGI (reference sequence). This CDR3 is built from 13 residues. Trimming at V came to 5 bases and at J to 6 bases, leaving 3 bases not matched to a gene. CDR3 sequence: CASSAGTSNEQFF. In DNA form, the CDR3 reads TGTGCCAGCAGTGCCGGGACTAGCAATGAGCAGTTCTTC.

This chain links TRBV4-3 with TRBJ2-5; 9 nucleotides align to TRBD2. Germline V gene sequence: CDR1 LGHNA, CDR2 YSLEER. This CDR3 region has 14 residues. V gave up 2 bases and J gave up 5 bases; unmatched junction bases: 3. CDR3 protein: CASSQQTSGETQYF. CDR3 bases: TGCGCCAGCAGCCAACAAACTAGCGGGGAGACCCAGTACTTC.

V is TRBV30 and J is TRBJ1-1; the match to TRBD1 covers 12 bases. The CDR3 consists of 14 residues. Germline trimming cut 5 bases from V and 3 bases from J; bases unmatched to any gene: 4. Germline V gene data show CDR1 as GTSNPN and CDR2 as SVGIG (reference sequence). DNA of the CDR3: TGTGCCTGGGAACGGGACAGGGGGCACACTGAAGCTTTCTTT. It is translated as CAWERDRGHTEAFF.

This chain joins TRBV5-1 and TRBJ2-1, with 8 bases matching TRBD2. The CDR3 has 14 residues. Germline CDR1 is SGHRS and CDR2 is YFSETQ. V was clipped by 4 bases and J by 5 bases; unmatched bases: 5. CDR3 sequence reads: CASSREGTHNEQFF. Here the CDR3 DNA reads TGCGCCAGCAGCCGGGAGGGGACTCACAATGAGCAGTTCTTC. The entire variable domain, with the rest obtained from reference TRBV5-1 and TRBJ2-1, is as follows: KAGVTQTPRYLIKTRGQQVTLSCSPISGHRSVSWYQQTPGQGLQFLFEYFSETQRNKGNFPGRFSGRQFSNSRSEMNVSTLELGDSALYLCASSREGTHNEQFFGPGTRLTVL.

The chain joins TRBV9 to TRBJ2-1; possibly TRBD2 for D (5 bases). Germline assignment: CDR1 SGDLS and CDR2 YYNGEE. V was clipped by 0 bases and J by 0 bases, with 13 bases between them. This CDR3 has 17 residues. The DNA of the CDR3 is TGTGCCAGCAGCGTAGCCCCACTAGACTCCTCCTACAATGAGCAGTTCTTC. Translation gives CASSVAPLDSSYNEQFF.

The chain employs TRBV28 and TRBJ2-7, with D perhaps TRBD2 (6 bases). Germline CDR1 is MDHEN and CDR2 is SYDVKM. The length of the CDR3 is 12 residues. The V end was cut by 3 bases, the J end by 5 bases, with 8 bases between. In nucleotides, the CDR3 is TGTGCCAGCAGTTTCGGAGGGGACGAGCAGTACTTC. As protein: CASSFGGDEQYF.

V gene TRBV6-5 combines with J gene TRBJ2-1, with TRBD2 identical over 11 bases. The CDR3 runs 15 residues. CDR1 MNHEY and CDR2 SVGAGI come from the germline V gene. The trim removed 4 bases at V and 7 bases at J, leaving 6 bases unmatched. DNA of the CDR3: TGTGCCAGCAGTTCACTAGCGGGAGTAGGGAATGAGCAGTTCTTC. It is translated as CASSSLAGVGNEQFF.

This sequence joins TRBV2 and TRBJ2-1; 10 bases map to TRBD2. The germline CDR1 and CDR2 sequences are SNHLY and FYNNEI. With 5 bases clipped from V and 9 bases from J, the junction kept 4 bases outside the gene matches. This CDR3 spans 13 amino acids. CDR3 nucleotide sequence: TGTGCCAGCAGTCCTCTAGCGGGGGCTGAGCAGTTCTTC. Its protein is CASSPLAGAEQFF.

The chain has TRBV28 and TRBJ2-3, with 9 bases that match TRBD2. The J segment lost 5 bases and the V segment lost 4 bases, leaving 10 bases of the junction unmatched. CDR1 is MDHEN, CDR2 SYDVKM, per germline. This CDR3 has 16 residues. The CDR3 sequence is CASSSTGTSKRDTQYF. The CDR3, as DNA: TGTGCCAGCAGTTCCACCGGGACTAGCAAAAGAGATACGCAGTATTTT.

The chain combines TRBV4-1 with TRBJ1-5; D might be TRBD1 (6 bases). Germline loops: CDR1 MGHRA, CDR2 YSYEKL. The CDR3 sequence is 15 residues long. The V gene lost 0 bases and the J gene lost 3 bases, with 9 bases spanning the gap. As DNA, the CDR3 is TGCGCCAGCAGCCAAGACGGACAGTTCAATCAGCCCCAGCATTTT. Protein sequence: CASSQDGQFNQPQHF.

V and J are TRBV18 and TRBJ2-7; 7 positions agree with TRBD2. The CDR3 loop spans 17 amino acids. In germline, CDR1 is KGHSH, CDR2 LQKENI. Germline trimming cut 5 bases from V and 3 bases from J; bases unmatched to any gene: 16. CDR3 DNA: TGTGCCAGCTCATCCCGACAGCGGGACCTCCCAAACTACGAGCAGTACTTC. The encoded protein is CASSSRQRDLPNYEQYF.

The chain joins TRBV28 to TRBJ1-2; 7 bases line up with TRBD1. V lost 7 bases and J lost 7; bases outside the gene matches: 6. The CDR3 covers 12 residues. The germline CDR1 and CDR2 sequences are MDHEN and SYDVKM. For the CDR3, the DNA is TGTGCCAGCAACCTTGGACAGGCTGGCTACACCTTC. Translated, it gives CASNLGQAGYTF.

V gene TRBV27 combines with J gene TRBJ2-1; D gene ambiguous. The ends were cut back, 1 base at V and 0 bases at J, with 13 bases in the middle. This CDR3 has 17 amino acids. Germline V gene sequence: CDR1 MNHEY, CDR2 SMNVEV (reference sequence). DNA of the CDR3: TGTGCCAGCAGTTTATATGCCTCCTTCAGCTCCTACAATGAGCAGTTCTTC. Translating gives CASSLYASFSSYNEQFF.

The chain joins TRBV2 to TRBJ2-5; 7 bases align to TRBD1. CDR3 length: 12 amino acids. V was pared by 9 bases and J by 5 bases, with 6 bases of the junction left unmatched. Germline lookup yields CDR1 SNHLY and CDR2 FYNNEI. In DNA, the CDR3 is TGTGCCAGTGACAGGGACGGGGAGACCCAGTACTTC. Amino acids: CASDRDGETQYF.

J is TRBJ1-1 and V is TRBV6-4, with a weak D call TRBD1 (6 bases). This CDR3 spans 14 amino acids. The V gene lost 4 bases and the J gene lost 1 base, with 10 bases spanning the gap. CDR1 is MRHNA and CDR2 is SNTAGT in the germline V gene. CDR3: CASSVEQGNTEAFF. CDR3 bases: TGTGCCAGCAGTGTCGAACAGGGGAACACTGAAGCTTTCTTT.

V is TRBV28 and J is TRBJ1-1; D call uncertain. Between the trimmed V and J ends, which lost 7 bases and 0 bases, there was a span of 12 bases. CDR3 size: 14 residues. Germline lookup yields CDR1 MDHEN and CDR2 SYDVKM. In DNA form, the CDR3 reads TGTGCCAGCAACGAACAGAGCATGAACACTGAAGCTTTCTTT. It encodes CASNEQSMNTEAFF. The full variable domain, completed using reference TRBV28 and TRBJ1-1, is DVKVTQSSRYLVKRTGEKVFLECVQDMDHENMFWYRQDPGLGLRLIYFSYDVKMKEKGDIPEGYSVSREKKERFSLILESASTNQTSMYLCASNEQSMNTEAFFGQGTRLTVV.

J is TRBJ1-4 and V is TRBV7-9; 7 bases are a match to TRBD1. The CDR3 length is 15 residues. V was pared by 5 bases and J by 8 bases, with 11 bases of the junction left unmatched. The germline V gene has CDR1 SEHNR and CDR2 FQNEAQ (reference sequence). DNA for the CDR3: TGTGCCAGCAGCCCCTGGACAGGCTCCGGGGAAAAACTGTTTTTT. Amino acid sequence: CASSPWTGSGEKLFF.

The chain links TRBV2 to TRBJ1-2; TRBD1 is a possible D gene (5 bases). The length of the CDR3 is 13 residues. The V gene lost 3 bases and the J gene lost 3 bases, with 8 bases spanning the gap. Looked up from germline, CDR1 is SNHLY and CDR2 is FYNNEI. The DNA for the CDR3 is TGTGCCAGCAGTGAGCAAGGGGACTATGGCTACACCTTC. This gives the protein CASSEQGDYGYTF. The variable domain in full, completed from reference TRBV2 and TRBJ1-2, reads EPEVTQTPSHQVTQMGQEVILRCVPISNHLYFYWYRQILGQKVEFLVSFYNNEISEKSEIFDDQFSVERPDGSNFTLKIRSTKLEDSAMYFCASSEQGDYGYTFGSGTRLTVV.

About this clone: An end of the junction does not agree with germline; a read error may underlie this. The chain carries TRBV30 and TRBJ2-1, with 11 nucleotides matching TRBD1. Germline CDR1 GTSNPN, CDR2 SVGIG (reference sequence). The length of the CDR3 is 15 residues. The CDR3 is CAGSAGTGGYNEQFF. DNA for the CDR3: TGTGCCGGGAGTGCGGGGACAGGGGGGTACAATGAGCAGTTCTTC.

V is TRBV19 and J is TRBJ2-5; unclear D gene. V was trimmed by 2 bases and J by 4 bases, leaving 8 bases between them. CDR3 size: 13 residues. Germline values: CDR1 LNHDA, CDR2 SQIVND (reference sequence). The CDR3 here is CASSITNRETQYF. The CDR3 DNA follows: TGTGCCAGTAGTATAACAAATCGAGAGACCCAGTACTTC.

The chain recombines TRBV7-2 with TRBJ2-7, with D possibly matching TRBD1 (5 bases). Trimming took off 1 base at V and 2 bases at J, with 12 bases between the two ends. The CDR3 has 15 residues. CDR1 and CDR2 from the germline V gene are SGHTA and FQGNSA. CDR3 sequence (DNA): TGTGCCAGCAGCTTAGAGGGGCTAGGAACCTACGAGCAGTACTTC. Its translation is CASSLEGLGTYEQYF.

The rearrangement joins TRBV7-9 to TRBJ2-5; perhaps TRBD1 as D (6 bases). Trimming took off 5 bases at V and 4 bases at J, with 14 bases between the two ends. The CDR3 has 14 residues. Germline values: CDR1 SEHNR, CDR2 FQNEAQ (reference sequence). In nucleotides, the CDR3 is TGTGCCAGCAGCGGGGGCCCATCTGGAGAGACCCAGTACTTC. It encodes CASSGGPSGETQYF.

The gene calls are TRBV9 and TRBJ2-7, with 13 nucleotides matching TRBD2. CDR1 and CDR2 from the germline V gene are SGDLS and YYNGEE. The CDR3 totals 15 residues. V lost 3 bases to trimming and J lost 7 bases; unmatched junction nucleotides: 7. The DNA of the CDR3 is TGTGCCAGCAGCGCCACGGGACTAGCGGGGTTAGAGCAGTACTTC. Translating it yields CASSATGLAGLEQYF.

The CDR3 DNA sequence: TGTGCCAGTAGTTTCCGTGACGGGAGCTCCTACGAGCAGTACTTC. Its protein is CASSFRDGSSYEQYF. This chain links TRBV19 with TRBJ2-7; weak D call: TRBD2 (6 bases). CDR1 and CDR2 from the germline V gene are LNHDA and SQIVND (reference sequence). The CDR3 has 15 amino acids. The V and J ends lost 5 bases and 0 bases respectively, with 14 bases between them.

The chain recombines TRBV4-3 with TRBJ1-1, with 12 bases matching TRBD1. This CDR3 spans 15 amino acids. Unmatched junction bases numbered 2, after V lost 3 bases and J lost 3 bases. Per germline, CDR1 LGHNA and CDR2 YSLEER. This chain's CDR3 is CASSQGQGAHTEAFF. As DNA, the CDR3 is TGCGCCAGCAGCCAGGGACAGGGGGCGCACACTGAAGCTTTCTTT.